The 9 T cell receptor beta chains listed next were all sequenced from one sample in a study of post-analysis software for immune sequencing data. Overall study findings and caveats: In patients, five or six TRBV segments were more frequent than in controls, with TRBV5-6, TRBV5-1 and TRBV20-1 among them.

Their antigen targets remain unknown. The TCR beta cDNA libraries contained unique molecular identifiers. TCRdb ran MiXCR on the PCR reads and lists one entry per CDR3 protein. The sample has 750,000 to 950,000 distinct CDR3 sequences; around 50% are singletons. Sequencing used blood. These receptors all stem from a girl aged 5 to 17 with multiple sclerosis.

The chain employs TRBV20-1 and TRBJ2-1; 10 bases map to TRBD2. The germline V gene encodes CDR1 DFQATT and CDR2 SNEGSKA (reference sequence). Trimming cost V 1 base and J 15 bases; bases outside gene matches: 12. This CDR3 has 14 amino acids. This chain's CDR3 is CSARGTAGGPPGFF. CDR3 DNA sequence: TGCAGTGCTAGAGGGACAGCGGGAGGGCCCCCCGGGTTCTTC.

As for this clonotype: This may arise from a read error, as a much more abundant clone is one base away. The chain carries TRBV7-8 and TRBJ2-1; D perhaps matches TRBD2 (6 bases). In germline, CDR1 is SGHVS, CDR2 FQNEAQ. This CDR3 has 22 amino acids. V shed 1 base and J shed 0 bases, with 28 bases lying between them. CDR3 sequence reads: CASSLVGATGLFGGSSYNEQFF. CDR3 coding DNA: TGTGCCAGCAGCTTAGTTGGGGCCACGGGACTCTTCGGGGGTAGCTCCTACAATGAGCAGTTCTTC.

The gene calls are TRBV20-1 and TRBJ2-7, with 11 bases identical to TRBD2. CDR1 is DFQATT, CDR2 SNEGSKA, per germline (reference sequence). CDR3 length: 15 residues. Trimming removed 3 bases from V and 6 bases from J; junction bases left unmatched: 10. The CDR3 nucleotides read TGCAGTGCTAGTAAACGACTAGCGGGAATAGGCGAGCAGTACTTC. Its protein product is CSASKRLAGIGEQYF.

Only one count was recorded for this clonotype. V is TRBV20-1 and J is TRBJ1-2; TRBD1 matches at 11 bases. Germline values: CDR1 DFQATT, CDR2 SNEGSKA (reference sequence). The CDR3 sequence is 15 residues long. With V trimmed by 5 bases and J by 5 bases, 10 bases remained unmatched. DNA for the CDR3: TGCAGTGCTGACGGACAGGGGGCGGATCAGTATGGCTACACCTTC. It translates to CSADGQGADQYGYTF.

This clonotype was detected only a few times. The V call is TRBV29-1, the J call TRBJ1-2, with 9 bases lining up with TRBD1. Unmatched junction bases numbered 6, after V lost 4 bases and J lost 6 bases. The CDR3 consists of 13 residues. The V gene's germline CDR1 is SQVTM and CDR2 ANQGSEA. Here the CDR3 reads CSVAPGTGNGYTF. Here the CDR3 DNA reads TGCAGCGTTGCCCCCGGGACAGGGAATGGCTACACCTTC.

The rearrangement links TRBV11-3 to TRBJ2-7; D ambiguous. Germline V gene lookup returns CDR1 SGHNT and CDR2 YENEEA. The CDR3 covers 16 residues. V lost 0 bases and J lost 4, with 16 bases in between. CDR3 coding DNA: TGTGCCAGCAGCTTAGATCGAGGTGCGACACAGTACGAGCAGTACTTC. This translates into CASSLDRGATQYEQYF.

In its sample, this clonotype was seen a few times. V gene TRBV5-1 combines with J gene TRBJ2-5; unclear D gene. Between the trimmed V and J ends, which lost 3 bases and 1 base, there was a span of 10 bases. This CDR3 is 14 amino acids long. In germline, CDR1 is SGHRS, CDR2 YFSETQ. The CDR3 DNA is TGCGCCAGCAGCTGGATGAGTGGCCAAGAGACCCAGTACTTC. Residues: CASSWMSGQETQYF.

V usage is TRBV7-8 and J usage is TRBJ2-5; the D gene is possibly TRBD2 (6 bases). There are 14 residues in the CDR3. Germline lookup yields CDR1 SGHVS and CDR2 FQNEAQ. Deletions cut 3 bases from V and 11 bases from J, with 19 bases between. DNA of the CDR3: TGTGCCAGCAGCTTGGAGGGACTGCCGCGAGAGCAGTACTTC. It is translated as CASSLEGLPREQYF.

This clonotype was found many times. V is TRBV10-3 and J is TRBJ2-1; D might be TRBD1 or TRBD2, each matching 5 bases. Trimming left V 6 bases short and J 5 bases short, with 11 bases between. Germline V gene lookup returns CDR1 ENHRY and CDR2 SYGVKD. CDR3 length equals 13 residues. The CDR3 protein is CAIRTGTDNEQFF. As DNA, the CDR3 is TGTGCCATCAGGACTGGGACCGACAATGAGCAGTTCTTC.